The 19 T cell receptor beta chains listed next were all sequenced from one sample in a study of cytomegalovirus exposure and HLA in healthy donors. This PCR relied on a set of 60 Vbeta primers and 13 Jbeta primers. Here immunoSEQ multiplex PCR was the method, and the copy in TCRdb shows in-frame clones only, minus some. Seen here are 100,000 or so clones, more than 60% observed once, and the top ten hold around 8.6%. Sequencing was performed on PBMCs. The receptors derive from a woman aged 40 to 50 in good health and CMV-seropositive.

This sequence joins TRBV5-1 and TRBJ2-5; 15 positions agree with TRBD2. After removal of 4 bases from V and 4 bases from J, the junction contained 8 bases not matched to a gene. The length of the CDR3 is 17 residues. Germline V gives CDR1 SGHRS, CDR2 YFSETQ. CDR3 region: CASSPSGLAGGRETQYF. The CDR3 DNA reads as TGCGCCAGCAGCCCTTCGGGACTAGCGGGGGGAAGAGAGACCCAGTACTTC.

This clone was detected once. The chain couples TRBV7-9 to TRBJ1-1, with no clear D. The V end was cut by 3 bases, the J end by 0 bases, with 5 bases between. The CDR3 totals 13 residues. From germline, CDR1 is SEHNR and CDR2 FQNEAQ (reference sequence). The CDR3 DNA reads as TGTGCCAGCAGCTTCGACTTGAACACTGAAGCTTTCTTT. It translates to CASSFDLNTEAFF.

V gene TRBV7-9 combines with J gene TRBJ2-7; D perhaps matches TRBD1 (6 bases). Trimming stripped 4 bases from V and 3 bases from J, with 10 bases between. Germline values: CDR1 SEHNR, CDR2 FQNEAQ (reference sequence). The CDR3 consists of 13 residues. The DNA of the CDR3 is TGTGCCAGCAGCTCACAGGGAGACTACGAGCAGTACTTC. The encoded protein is CASSSQGDYEQYF.

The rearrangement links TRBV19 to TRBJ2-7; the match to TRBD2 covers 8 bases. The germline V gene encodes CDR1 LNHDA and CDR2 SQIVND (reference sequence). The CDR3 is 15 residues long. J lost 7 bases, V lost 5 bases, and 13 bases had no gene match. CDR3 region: CASSRGGAYLQEQYF. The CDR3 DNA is TGTGCCAGTAGTCGGGGGGGAGCCTATTTACAGGAGCAGTACTTC.

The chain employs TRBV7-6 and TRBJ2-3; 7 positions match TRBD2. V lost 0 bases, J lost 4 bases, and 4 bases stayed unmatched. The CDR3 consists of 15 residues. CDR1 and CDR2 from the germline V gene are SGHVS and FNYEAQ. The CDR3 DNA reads TGTGCCAGCAGCTTAGCCGGGGGGTTGGCAGATACGCAGTATTTT. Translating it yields CASSLAGGLADTQYF.

The CDR3 coding sequence is TGCGCCAGCAGCTTGGATCTATACGAGCAGTACTTC. Residues: CASSLDLYEQYF. The chain carries TRBV5-1 and TRBJ2-7; unclear D gene. The V and J ends lost 0 bases and 4 bases respectively, with 5 bases between them. The germline V gene encodes CDR1 SGHRS and CDR2 YFSETQ. The CDR3 totals 12 residues. The variable domain in full, with the rest retrieved from reference TRBV5-1 and TRBJ2-7, is KAGVTQTPRYLIKTRGQQVTLSCSPISGHRSVSWYQQTPGQGLQFLFEYFSETQRNKGNFPGRFSGRQFSNSRSEMNVSTLELGDSALYLCASSLDLYEQYFGPGTRLTVT.

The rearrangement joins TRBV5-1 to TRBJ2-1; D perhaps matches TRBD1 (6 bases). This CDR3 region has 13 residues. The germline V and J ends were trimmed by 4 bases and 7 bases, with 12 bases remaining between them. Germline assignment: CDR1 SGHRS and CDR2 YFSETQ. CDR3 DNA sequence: TGCGCCAGCAGCGGTCTGACAGGTAATGAGCAGTTCTTC. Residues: CASSGLTGNEQFF.

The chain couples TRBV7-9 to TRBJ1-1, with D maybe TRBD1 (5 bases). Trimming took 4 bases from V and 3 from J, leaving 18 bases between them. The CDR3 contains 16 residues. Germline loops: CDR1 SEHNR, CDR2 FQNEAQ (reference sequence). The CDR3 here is CASSSFSGGMDTEAFF. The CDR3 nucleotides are TGTGCCAGCAGCTCCTTTTCGGGGGGGATGGACACTGAAGCTTTCTTT. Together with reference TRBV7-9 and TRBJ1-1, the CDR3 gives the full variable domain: DTGVSQNPRHKITKRGQNVTFRCDPISEHNRLYWYRQTLGQGPEFLTYFQNEAQLEKSRLLSDRFSAERPKGSFSTLEIQRTEQGDSAMYLCASSSFSGGMDTEAFFGQGTRLTVV.

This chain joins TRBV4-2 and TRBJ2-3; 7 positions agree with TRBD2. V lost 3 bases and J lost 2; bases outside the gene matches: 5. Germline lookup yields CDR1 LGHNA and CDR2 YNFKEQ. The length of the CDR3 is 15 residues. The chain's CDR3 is CASSQKSGDTDTQYF. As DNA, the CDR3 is TGTGCCAGCAGCCAGAAGAGCGGGGACACAGATACGCAGTATTTT.

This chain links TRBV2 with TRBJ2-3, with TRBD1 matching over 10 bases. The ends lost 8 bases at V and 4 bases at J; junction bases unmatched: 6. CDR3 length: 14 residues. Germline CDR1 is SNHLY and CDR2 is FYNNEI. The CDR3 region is CASGRDRGPDTQYF. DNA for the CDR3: TGTGCCAGCGGGAGGGACAGGGGCCCAGATACGCAGTATTTT. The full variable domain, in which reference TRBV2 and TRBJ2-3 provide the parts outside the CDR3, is EPEVTQTPSHQVTQMGQEVILRCVPISNHLYFYWYRQILGQKVEFLVSFYNNEISEKSEIFDDQFSVERPDGSNFTLKIRSTKLEDSAMYFCASGRDRGPDTQYFGPGTRLTVL.

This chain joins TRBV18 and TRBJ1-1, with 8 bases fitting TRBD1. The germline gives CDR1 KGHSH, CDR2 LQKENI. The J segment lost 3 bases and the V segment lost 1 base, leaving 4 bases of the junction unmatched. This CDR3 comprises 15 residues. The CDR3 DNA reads TGTGCCAGCTCACCACGCTTGACAGGGGACACTGAAGCTTTCTTT. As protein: CASSPRLTGDTEAFF.

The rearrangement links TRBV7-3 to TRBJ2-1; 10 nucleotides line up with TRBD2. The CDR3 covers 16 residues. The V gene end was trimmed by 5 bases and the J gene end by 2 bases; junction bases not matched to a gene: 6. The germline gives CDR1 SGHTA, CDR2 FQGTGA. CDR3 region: CASSPSGGAAYNEQFF. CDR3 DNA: TGTGCCAGCAGCCCCAGCGGGGGGGCCGCCTACAATGAGCAGTTCTTC.

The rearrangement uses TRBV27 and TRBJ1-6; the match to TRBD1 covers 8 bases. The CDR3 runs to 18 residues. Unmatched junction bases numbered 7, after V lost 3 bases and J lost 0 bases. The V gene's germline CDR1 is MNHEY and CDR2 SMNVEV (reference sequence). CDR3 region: CASSFSGGQGSYNSPLHF. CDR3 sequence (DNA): TGTGCCAGCAGTTTCTCCGGTGGACAGGGCTCCTATAATTCACCCCTCCACTTT.

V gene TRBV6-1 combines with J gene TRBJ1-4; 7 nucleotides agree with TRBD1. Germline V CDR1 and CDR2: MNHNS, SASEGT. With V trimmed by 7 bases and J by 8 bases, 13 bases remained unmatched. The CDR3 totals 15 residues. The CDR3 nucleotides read TGTGCCAGCAATCTGTTTGACAGGGAGAACGAAAAACTGTTTTTT. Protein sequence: CASNLFDRENEKLFF.

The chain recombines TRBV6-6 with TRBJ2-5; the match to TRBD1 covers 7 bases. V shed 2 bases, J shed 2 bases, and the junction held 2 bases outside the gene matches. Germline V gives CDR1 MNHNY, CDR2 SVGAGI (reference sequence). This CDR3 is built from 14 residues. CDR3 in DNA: TGTGCCAGCAGTTACGCGACAGGGCAAGAGACCCAGTACTTC. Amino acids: CASSYATGQETQYF.

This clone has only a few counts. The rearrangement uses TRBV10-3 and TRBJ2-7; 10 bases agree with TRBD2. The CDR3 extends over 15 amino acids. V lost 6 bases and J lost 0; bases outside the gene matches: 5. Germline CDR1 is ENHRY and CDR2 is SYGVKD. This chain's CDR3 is CAIRQSSGSSYEQYF. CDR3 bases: TGTGCCATCAGGCAGTCTAGCGGGAGCTCCTACGAGCAGTACTTC.

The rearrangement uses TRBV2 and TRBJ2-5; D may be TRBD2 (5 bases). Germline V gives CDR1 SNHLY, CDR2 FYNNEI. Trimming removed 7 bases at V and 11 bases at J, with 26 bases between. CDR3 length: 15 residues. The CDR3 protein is CASIVWRRGFGEQYF. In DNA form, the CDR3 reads TGTGCCAGCATCGTCTGGCGACGGGGTTTTGGTGAGCAGTACTTC.

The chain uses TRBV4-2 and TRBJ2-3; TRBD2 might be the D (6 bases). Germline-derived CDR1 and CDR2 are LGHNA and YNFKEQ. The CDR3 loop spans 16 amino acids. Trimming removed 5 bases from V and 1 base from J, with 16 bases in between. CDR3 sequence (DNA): TGTGCCAGCAGCTACTTTGTGGGGGGAGGCACAGATACGCAGTATTTT. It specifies CASSYFVGGGTDTQYF.

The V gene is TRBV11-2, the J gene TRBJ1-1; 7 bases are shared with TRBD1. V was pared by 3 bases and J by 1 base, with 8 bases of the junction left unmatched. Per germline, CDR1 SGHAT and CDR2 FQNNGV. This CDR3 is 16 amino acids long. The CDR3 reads CASSFLSTGQNTEAFF. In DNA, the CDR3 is TGTGCCAGCAGCTTTCTCTCGACAGGGCAGAACACTGAAGCTTTCTTT.